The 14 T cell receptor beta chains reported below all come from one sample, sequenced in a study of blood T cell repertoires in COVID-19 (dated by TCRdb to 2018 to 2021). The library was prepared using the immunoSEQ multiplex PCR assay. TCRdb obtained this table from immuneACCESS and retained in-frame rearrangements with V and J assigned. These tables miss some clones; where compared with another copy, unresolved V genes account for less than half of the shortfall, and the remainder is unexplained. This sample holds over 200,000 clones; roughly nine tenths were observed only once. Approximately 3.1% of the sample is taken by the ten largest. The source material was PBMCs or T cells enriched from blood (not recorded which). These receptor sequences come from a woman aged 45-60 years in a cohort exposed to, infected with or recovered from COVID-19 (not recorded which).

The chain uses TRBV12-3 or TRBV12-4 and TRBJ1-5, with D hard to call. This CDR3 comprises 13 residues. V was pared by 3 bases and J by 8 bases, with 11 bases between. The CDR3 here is CASSFSGFEPQHF. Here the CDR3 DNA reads TGTGCCAGCAGTTTTTCGGGTTTTGAGCCCCAGCATTTT.

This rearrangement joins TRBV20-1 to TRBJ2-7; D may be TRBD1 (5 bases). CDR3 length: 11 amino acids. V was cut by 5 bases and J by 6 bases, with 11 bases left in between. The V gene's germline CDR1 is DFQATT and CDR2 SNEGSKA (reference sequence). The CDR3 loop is CSAFQGGEQYF. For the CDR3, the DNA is TGCAGTGCTTTCCAGGGCGGCGAGCAGTACTTC.

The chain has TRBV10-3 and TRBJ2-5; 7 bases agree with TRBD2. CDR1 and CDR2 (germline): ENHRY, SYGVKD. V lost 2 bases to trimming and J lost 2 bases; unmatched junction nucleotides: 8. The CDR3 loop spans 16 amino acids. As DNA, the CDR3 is TGTGCCATCAGTGAGGGCGGCGGGGGTCGACAAGAGACCCAGTACTTC. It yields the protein CAISEGGGGRQETQYF.

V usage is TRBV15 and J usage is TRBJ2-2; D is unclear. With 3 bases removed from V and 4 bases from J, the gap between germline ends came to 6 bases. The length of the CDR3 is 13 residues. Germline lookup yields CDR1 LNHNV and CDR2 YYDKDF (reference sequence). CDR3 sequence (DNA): TGTGCCACCAGCAGGCCCAGCACCGGGGAGCTGTTTTTT. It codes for CATSRPSTGELFF. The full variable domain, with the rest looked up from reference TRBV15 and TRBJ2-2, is DAMVIQNPRYQVTQFGKPVTLSCSQTLNHNVMYWYQQKSSQAPKLLFHYYDKDFNNEADTPDNFQSRRPNTSFCFLDIRSPGLGDTAMYLCATSRPSTGELFFGEGSRLTVL.

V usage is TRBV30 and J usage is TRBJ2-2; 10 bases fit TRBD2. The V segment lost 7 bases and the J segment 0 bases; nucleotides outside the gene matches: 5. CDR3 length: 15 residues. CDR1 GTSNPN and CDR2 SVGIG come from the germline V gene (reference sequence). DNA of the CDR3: TGTGCCTACTTAGCGGGGGGTCCGAACACCGGGGAGCTGTTTTTT. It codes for CAYLAGGPNTGELFF.

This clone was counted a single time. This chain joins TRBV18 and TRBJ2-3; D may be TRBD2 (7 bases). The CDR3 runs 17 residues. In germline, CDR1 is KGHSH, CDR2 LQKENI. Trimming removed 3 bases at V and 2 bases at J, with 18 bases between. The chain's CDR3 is CASSPGLPRGATDTQYF. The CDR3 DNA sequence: TGTGCCAGCTCACCTGGGCTCCCCCGGGGGGCCACAGATACGCAGTATTTT.

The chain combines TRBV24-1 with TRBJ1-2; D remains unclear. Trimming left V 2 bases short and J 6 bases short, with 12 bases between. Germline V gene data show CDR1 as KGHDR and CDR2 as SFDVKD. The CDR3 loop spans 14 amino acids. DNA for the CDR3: TGTGCCACCAGTGATTACCCCCCCCCGGATGGCTACACCTTC. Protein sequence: CATSDYPPPDGYTF.

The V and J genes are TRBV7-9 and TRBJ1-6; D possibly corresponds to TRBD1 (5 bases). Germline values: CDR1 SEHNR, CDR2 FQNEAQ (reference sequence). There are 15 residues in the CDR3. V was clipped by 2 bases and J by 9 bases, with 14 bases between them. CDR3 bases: TGTGCCAGCAGCTTATCGACCCAGGGCTCTTCACCCCTCCACTTT. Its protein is CASSLSTQGSSPLHF.

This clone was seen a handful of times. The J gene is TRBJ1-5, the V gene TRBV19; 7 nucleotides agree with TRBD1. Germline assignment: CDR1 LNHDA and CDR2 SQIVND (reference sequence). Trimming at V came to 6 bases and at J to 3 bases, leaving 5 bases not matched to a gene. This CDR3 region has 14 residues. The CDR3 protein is CASSPDRDNQPQHF. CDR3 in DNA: TGTGCCAGTAGCCCAGACAGGGACAATCAGCCCCAGCATTTT.

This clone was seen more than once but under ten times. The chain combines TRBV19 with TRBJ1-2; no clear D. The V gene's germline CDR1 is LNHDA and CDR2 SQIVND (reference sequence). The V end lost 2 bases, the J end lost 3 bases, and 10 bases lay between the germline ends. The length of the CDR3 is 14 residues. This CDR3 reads CASSISSRDYGYTF. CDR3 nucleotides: TGTGCCAGTAGTATAAGCTCTCGGGACTATGGCTACACCTTC.

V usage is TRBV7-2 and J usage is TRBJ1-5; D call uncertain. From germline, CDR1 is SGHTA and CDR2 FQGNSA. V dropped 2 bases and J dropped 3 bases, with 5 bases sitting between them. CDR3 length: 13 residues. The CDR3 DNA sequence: TGTGCCAGCAGCTTACGACACAATCAGCCCCAGCATTTT. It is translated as CASSLRHNQPQHF.

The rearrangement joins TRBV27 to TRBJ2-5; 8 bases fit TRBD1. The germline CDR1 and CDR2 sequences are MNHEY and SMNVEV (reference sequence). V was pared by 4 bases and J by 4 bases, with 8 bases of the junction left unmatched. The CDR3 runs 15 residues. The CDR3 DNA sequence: TGTGCCAGCAGTTCCGGAACAGGGGGACGAGAGACCCAGTACTTC. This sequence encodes CASSSGTGGRETQYF.

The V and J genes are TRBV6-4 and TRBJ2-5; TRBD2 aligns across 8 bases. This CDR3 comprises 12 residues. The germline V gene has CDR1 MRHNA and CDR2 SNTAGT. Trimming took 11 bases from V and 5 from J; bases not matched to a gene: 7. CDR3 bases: TGTGCCGGACGGGGGGGCCGGGAGACCCAGTACTTC. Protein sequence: CAGRGGRETQYF.

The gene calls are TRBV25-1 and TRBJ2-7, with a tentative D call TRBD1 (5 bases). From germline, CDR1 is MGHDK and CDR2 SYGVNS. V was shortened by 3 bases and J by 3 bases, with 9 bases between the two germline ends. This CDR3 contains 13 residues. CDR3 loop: CASSDLQVYEQYF. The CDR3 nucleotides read TGTGCCAGCAGTGACTTACAGGTCTACGAGCAGTACTTC.